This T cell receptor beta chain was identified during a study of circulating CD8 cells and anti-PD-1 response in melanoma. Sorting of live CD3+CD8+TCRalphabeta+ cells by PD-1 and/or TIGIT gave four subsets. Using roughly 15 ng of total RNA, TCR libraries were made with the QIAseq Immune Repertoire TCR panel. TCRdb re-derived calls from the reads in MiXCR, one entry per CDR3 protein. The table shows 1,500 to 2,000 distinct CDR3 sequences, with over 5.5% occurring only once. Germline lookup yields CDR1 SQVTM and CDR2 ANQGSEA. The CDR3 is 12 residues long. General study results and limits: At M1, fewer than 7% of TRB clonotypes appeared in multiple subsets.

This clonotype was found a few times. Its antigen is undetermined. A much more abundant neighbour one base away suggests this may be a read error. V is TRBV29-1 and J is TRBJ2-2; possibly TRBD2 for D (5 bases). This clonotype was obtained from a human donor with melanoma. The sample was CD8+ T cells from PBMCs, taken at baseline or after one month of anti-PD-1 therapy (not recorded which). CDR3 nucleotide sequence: TGCAGCGTTTTCCTAAACACCGGGGAGCTGGTTTTT. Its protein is CSVFLNTGELVF.